Listed below are T cell receptor beta chains from one sample, sequenced in a study of T cell responses to AZD1222 COVID-19 vaccine. Repertoires were generated with immunoSEQ multiplex PCR, while TCRdb's copy carries only in-frame clones and drops some. Of some 150,000 clones detected, roughly nine tenths appear once; the ten largest clones hold 1.5%. The sample here was peripheral blood, taken 28 days after the second AZD1222 dose. These receptors originate from an adult who received the AZD1222 COVID-19 vaccine. CDR3s include the opening cysteine and the closing phenylalanine or tryptophan. A D gene is named only where the DNA matches it firmly. Not all rows give a size; the values are once, few, many and, for expanded clones, a class.

abundance | len | j_gene | v_gene | d_gene | CDR3nt | CDR3aa
NA | 14 | TRBJ1-2 | TRBV7-2 | NA | TGTGCCAGCAGCTTAGCGCCGGGGAAAGGGGGCTACACCTTC | CASSLAPGKGGYTF
NA | 17 | TRBJ1-1 | TRBV10-3 | NA | TGTGCCATCAGCCAAACAGGGTTTGGAAGACTGAATGTAGAAGCTTTCTTT | CAISQTGFGRLNVEAFF
NA | 16 | TRBJ2-1 | TRBV24-1 | NA | TGTGCCACCAGTGATTCCCCGATAACGAGTTTGAATGAGCAGTTCTTC | CATSDSPITSLNEQFF
NA | 12 | TRBJ1-2 | TRBV20-1 | TRBD1 | TGCAGTGCTAGTCGGGCAGGGGGCGGCTACACCTTC | CSASRAGGGYTF
NA | 15 | TRBJ2-5 | TRBV5-1 | NA | TGCGCCAGCAGCTTGACGGACCTGACGTCAGAGACCCAGTACTTC | CASSLTDLTSETQYF
NA | 17 | TRBJ2-7 | TRBV19 | TRBD2 | TGTGCCAGTAGAAAGATAGCGGGAGGAACCTCCTCCTACGAGCAGTACTTC | CASRKIAGGTSSYEQYF
NA | 16 | TRBJ2-7 | TRBV9 | TRBD1 | TGTGCCAGCAGCGTAGGCCGAGACAGGGGAGGCTACGAGCAGTACTTC | CASSVGRDRGGYEQYF
NA | 15 | TRBJ2-1 | TRBV6-4 | TRBD2 | TGTGCCAGCAGTGGGGGGACTAGCGGTTACAATGAGCAGTTCTTC | CASSGGTSGYNEQFF
NA | 14 | TRBJ2-1 | TRBV2 | TRBD2 | TGTGCCAGCAGGGGGGGACTAGCTGGCAATGAGCAGTTCTTC | CASRGGLAGNEQFF
NA | 13 | TRBJ2-7 | TRBV3-1/TRBV3-2 | NA | TGTGCCAGCAGCCAGCTCCGCAGCTACGAGCAGTACTTC | CASSQLRSYEQYF
NA | 14 | TRBJ2-1 | TRBV24-1 | NA | TGTGCCACCAGTGACTCAGGGGTCTGGGGTGAGCAGTTCTTC | CATSDSGVWGEQFF
NA | 14 | TRBJ2-2 | TRBV5-6 | NA | TGTGCCACCACGACATTTCCGAACACCGGGGAGCTGTTTTTT | CATTTFPNTGELFF
NA | 15 | TRBJ1-5 | TRBV11-2 | NA | TGTGCCAGCAGCTTAGGAGGGGTTCTGAGTCAGCCCCAGCATTTT | CASSLGGVLSQPQHF
few | 13 | TRBJ1-5 | TRBV6-1 | NA | TGTGCCAGCAGTGAAAGGCAGGGTCAGCCCCAGCATTTT | CASSERQGQPQHF
NA | 14 | TRBJ1-3 | TRBV19 | NA | TGTGCCAGTAGTCCTAGGACCCGAGGAAACACCATATATTTT | CASSPRTRGNTIYF
few | 15 | TRBJ1-1 | TRBV6-5 | NA | TGTGCCAGCAGTTACCATCCGGGGGGCGAGGCTGAAGCTTTCTTT | CASSYHPGGEAEAFF
NA | 14 | TRBJ2-7 | TRBV9 | NA | TGTGCCAGCAGCGTAGCACTGGGTCCCTACGAGCAGTACTTC | CASSVALGPYEQYF
NA | 10 | TRBJ1-2 | TRBV24-1 | NA | TGTGCCACCGAGCGGGATGGCTACACCTTC | CATERDGYTF
few | 13 | TRBJ2-3 | TRBV29-1 | NA | TGCAGCGCCCCGGGGCCCGGGGTAGATACGCAGTATTTT | CSAPGPGVDTQYF
NA | 15 | TRBJ1-2 | TRBV19 | NA | TGTGCCAGTAGCGACGGGGGTCAGGGAAGGCGCGGCTACACCTTC | CASSDGGQGRRGYTF
NA | 15 | TRBJ2-7 | TRBV16 | NA | TGTGCCAGCAGCCTCGCGCCTGGGGAGCCATACGAGCAGTACTTC | CASSLAPGEPYEQYF
NA | 14 | TRBJ1-2 | TRBV5-1 | NA | TGCGCCAGCAGCCTCGGCCCGTCCAACTATGGCTACACCTTC | CASSLGPSNYGYTF